These 16 T cell receptor beta chains came from one sample sequenced in a study of blood T cell repertoires in COVID-19. Generated by immunoSEQ multiplex PCR, the TCRdb table keeps only in-frame clones and is missing some. The table lists around 300,000 clones, less than 85% of them singletons. Input material: PBMCs or T cells enriched from blood (not recorded which). All receptors derive from a woman between 45 and 60 years old who had recovered from COVID-19.

This clone was counted only a few times. J is TRBJ2-1 and V is TRBV3-1 (or the pseudogene TRBV3-2); TRBD2 agrees at 10 bases. CDR3 length: 15 residues. V dropped 4 bases and J dropped 10; count of bases not matched to a gene: 10. Germline values: CDR1 LGHDT, CDR2 YNNKEL (reference sequence). This CDR3 reads CASSPGTSEHFEQFF. CDR3 sequence (DNA): TGTGCCAGCAGCCCCGGGACTAGCGAACATTTCGAGCAGTTCTTC.

V gene TRBV2 combines with J gene TRBJ2-7, with 8 bases lining up with TRBD2. Germline CDR1 reads SNHLY; CDR2 reads FYNNEI. Germline trimming cut 4 bases from V and 0 bases from J; bases unmatched to any gene: 2. The CDR3 spans 14 residues. CDR3 sequence: CASSGTSRSYEQYF. The CDR3 DNA reads as TGTGCCAGCAGTGGGACTAGCCGCTCCTACGAGCAGTACTTC.

The gene calls are TRBV19 and TRBJ2-3; 8 positions match TRBD2. The CDR3 has 16 residues. The V gene end was trimmed by 7 bases and the J gene end by 2 bases; junction bases not matched to a gene: 11. Germline loops: CDR1 LNHDA, CDR2 SQIVND (reference sequence). The CDR3 DNA sequence: TGTGCCAGTACCCGGGGTACTAGCGGAAACACAGATACGCAGTATTTT. Its protein is CASTRGTSGNTDTQYF.

The rearrangement joins TRBV18 to TRBJ2-5; TRBD1 matches 9 bases. This CDR3 is built from 16 residues. The V and J ends lost 5 bases and 2 bases, in that order; junction bases with no gene match: 9. Looked up from germline, CDR1 is KGHSH and CDR2 is LQKENI. CDR3 bases: TGTGCCAGCTCAGGTCCGGGACAGGGTTTGCAAGAGACCCAGTACTTC. This codes for CASSGPGQGLQETQYF.

This chain connects TRBV3-1 (or the pseudogene TRBV3-2) to TRBJ1-4, with D perhaps TRBD1 (6 bases). The CDR3 has 14 residues. The V end was cut by 4 bases, the J end by 10 bases, with 16 bases between. CDR1 and CDR2 (germline): LGHDT, YNNKEL (reference sequence). The CDR3 bases are TGTGCCAGCAGCCTAAGCGTTGGGGGCGCAAAACTGTTTTTT. This gives the protein CASSLSVGGAKLFF.

This sequence joins TRBV9 and TRBJ1-1, with TRBD1 matching over 7 bases. Trimming at V came to 0 bases and at J to 4 bases, leaving 6 bases not matched to a gene. CDR3 size: 15 residues. The V gene's germline CDR1 is SGDLS and CDR2 YYNGEE. This CDR3 reads CASSVVRGLGTEAFF. CDR3 nucleotides: TGTGCCAGCAGCGTAGTAAGGGGGCTCGGCACTGAAGCTTTCTTT.

The chain employs TRBV6-5 and TRBJ1-3; no firm D call. V lost 7 bases and J lost 2, with 9 bases in between. Germline V CDR1 and CDR2: MNHEY, SVGAGI. The CDR3 contains 13 residues. Here the CDR3 DNA reads TGTGCCAGCATCCACACCGCTGGAAACACCATATATTTT. It specifies CASIHTAGNTIYF.

Comments on this clone: Other DNA sequences in the same sample also yield this CDR3. The rearrangement uses TRBV28 and TRBJ1-3; D call uncertain. The germline CDR1 and CDR2 sequences are MDHEN and SYDVKM. V was clipped by 3 bases and J by 0 bases, with 6 bases between them. The CDR3 has 14 residues. This CDR3 reads CASSLGSSGNTIYF. CDR3 DNA: TGTGCCAGCAGTTTGGGCTCCTCTGGAAACACCATATATTTT.

This chain links TRBV6-1 with TRBJ1-4; tentatively, D is TRBD1 (6 bases). V lost 2 bases and J lost 6, with 13 bases in between. CDR1 and CDR2 from the germline V gene are MNHNS and SASEGT. The CDR3 sequence is 15 residues long. The CDR3 sequence: CASSESGALDEKLFF. Here the CDR3 DNA reads TGTGCCAGCAGTGAATCAGGGGCACTGGATGAAAAACTGTTTTTT.

The chain employs TRBV29-1 and TRBJ1-1, with D unclear. CDR1 SQVTM and CDR2 ANQGSEA come from the germline V gene. The CDR3 spans 12 residues. Trimming stripped 3 bases from V and 6 bases from J, with 11 bases between. This CDR3 is CSVDAAVPEAFF. The CDR3 DNA is TGCAGCGTTGATGCGGCCGTACCTGAAGCTTTCTTT.

This clone was detected once. V usage is TRBV3-1 (or the pseudogene TRBV3-2) and J usage is TRBJ2-6; D is perhaps TRBD2 (5 bases). V lost 4 bases, J lost 4 bases, and 11 bases lay in between. This CDR3 region has 15 residues. CDR1 is LGHDT and CDR2 is YNNKEL in the germline V gene (reference sequence). CDR3 in amino acids: CASSLHVAGANVLTF. The DNA of the CDR3 is TGTGCCAGCAGCCTCCATGTAGCGGGGGCCAACGTCCTGACTTTC.

The rearrangement joins TRBV19 to TRBJ2-3; possible D gene TRBD1, 5 bases. This CDR3 contains 13 residues. V dropped 4 bases and J dropped 4 bases, with 9 bases sitting between them. Germline V gives CDR1 LNHDA, CDR2 SQIVND (reference sequence). CDR3 nucleotide sequence: TGTGCCAGTAGTACCGCAGGGCCAGATACGCAGTATTTT. Its protein product is CASSTAGPDTQYF. The full variable domain, with the rest looked up from reference TRBV19 and TRBJ2-3, is DGGITQSPKYLFRKEGQNVTLSCEQNLNHDAMYWYRQDPGQGLRLIYYSQIVNDFQKGDIAEGYSVSREKKESFPLTVTSAQKNPTAFYLCASSTAGPDTQYFGPGTRLTVL.

The V and J genes are TRBV24-1 and TRBJ2-1; weak D call: TRBD1 (5 bases). Trimming took off 2 bases at V and 8 bases at J, with 12 bases between the two ends. This CDR3 is 14 amino acids long. Per the germline V gene, CDR1 is KGHDR and CDR2 is SFDVKD. In nucleotides, the CDR3 is TGTGCCACCAGTGATTCTAAAACGACAGATGAGCAGTTCTTC. This encodes CATSDSKTTDEQFF.

This chain joins TRBV6-5 and TRBJ2-5; 8 bases are a match to TRBD2. Germline-derived CDR1 and CDR2 are MNHEY and SVGAGI. V gave up 0 bases and J gave up 4 bases; unmatched junction bases: 4. The CDR3 is 15 amino acids. In DNA form, the CDR3 reads TGTGCCAGCAGTTACTCAGCGGGAGCTACAGAGACCCAGTACTTC. Protein product: CASSYSAGATETQYF.

V usage is TRBV21-1 and J usage is TRBJ2-1; the D segment call TRBD2 is taken from the table without a DNA check. TRBV21-1 is assigned pseudogene status. This CDR3 contains 24 residues. This CDR3 is CASSIVDFNRPTSGGYPGYNEQFF. The CDR3 DNA follows: TGTGCCAGCAGCATAGTCGATTTCAATCGGCCGACTAGCGGGGGATACCCAGGCTACAATGAGCAGTTCTTC.

The chain has TRBV4-1 and TRBJ1-5, with 9 bases identical to TRBD1. Germline V gives CDR1 MGHRA, CDR2 YSYEKL. V shed 3 bases and J 7 bases; nucleotides not matched to a gene: 7. The CDR3 loop spans 15 amino acids. CDR3 sequence: CASSHTGQGGQPQHF. The CDR3 region has the DNA TGCGCCAGCAGCCATACGGGACAGGGAGGCCAGCCCCAGCATTTT.